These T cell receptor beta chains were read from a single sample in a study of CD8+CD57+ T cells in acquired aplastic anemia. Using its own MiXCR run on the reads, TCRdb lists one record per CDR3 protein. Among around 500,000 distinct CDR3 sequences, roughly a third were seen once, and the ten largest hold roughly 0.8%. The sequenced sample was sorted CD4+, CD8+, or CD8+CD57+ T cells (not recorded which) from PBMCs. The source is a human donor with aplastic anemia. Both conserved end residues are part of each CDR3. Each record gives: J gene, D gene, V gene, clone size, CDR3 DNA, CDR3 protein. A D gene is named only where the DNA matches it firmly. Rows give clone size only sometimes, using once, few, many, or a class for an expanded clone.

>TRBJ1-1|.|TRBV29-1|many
TGCAGCGTTGAAGATGGGGGGAACACTGAAGCTTTCTTT
CSVEDGGNTEAFF
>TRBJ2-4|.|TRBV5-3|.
TGTGCCATCGTGGGAGCCAAAAACATTCAGTACTTC
CAIVGAKNIQYF
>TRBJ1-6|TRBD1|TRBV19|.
TGTGCCAGTAGAGCTCGGACAGGGGACGGTTCACCCCTCCACTTT
CASRARTGDGSPLHF
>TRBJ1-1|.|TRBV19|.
TGTGCCAGTAGTTTCGTCTATGGGGGAACTGAAGCTTTCTTT
CASSFVYGGTEAFF
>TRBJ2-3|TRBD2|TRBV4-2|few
TGTGCCAGCAGCCAGGATCCGGGACTAGGGGCAGATACGCAGTATTTT
CASSQDPGLGADTQYF
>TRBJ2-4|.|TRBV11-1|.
TGTGCCAGCAGCCAGCCCCTGGACATTCAGTACTTC
CASSQPLDIQYF
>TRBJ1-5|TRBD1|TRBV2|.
TGTGCCAGCAGGCCTCGAACAGGGGCAAGTAGCAATCAGCCCCAGCATTTT
CASRPRTGASSNQPQHF
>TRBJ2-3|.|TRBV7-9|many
TGTGCCAGTAGTAGCACAGATACGCAGTATTTT
CASSSTDTQYF
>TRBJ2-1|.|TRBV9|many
TGTGCCAGCAGCGTAACGTGGGGACATGAGCAGTTCTTC
CASSVTWGHEQFF
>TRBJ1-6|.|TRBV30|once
TGTGCCTGGAAAGGGGTCGGCTCCTATAATTCACCCCTCCACTTT
CAWKGVGSYNSPLHF
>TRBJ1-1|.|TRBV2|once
TGTGCCAGCAGTTACGCCGGGGGTATACAGAACACTGAAGCTTTCTTT
CASSYAGGIQNTEAFF
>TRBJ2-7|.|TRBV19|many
TGTGCCAGTAGTAGCGACGGACTTGGAATCTACGAGCAGTACTTC
CASSSDGLGIYEQYF
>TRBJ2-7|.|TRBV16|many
TGTGCCAGCAGCCAGTCCCCCCACGAGCAGTACTTC
CASSQSPHEQYF
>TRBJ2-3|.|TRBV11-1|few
TGTGCCAGCAGCCCCACTAGGCTAGGCGTCCCAGATACGCAGTATTTT
CASSPTRLGVPDTQYF
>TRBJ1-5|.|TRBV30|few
TGTGCCTGGACCTCGGGAGACAATCAGCCCCAGCATTTT
CAWTSGDNQPQHF
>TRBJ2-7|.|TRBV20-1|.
TGCGGTGCTAGCGAAAGGGGGCACGAGCAGTGCTTC
CGASERGHEQCF
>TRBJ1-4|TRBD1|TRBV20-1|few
TGCAGTGCTGTACCCACGCAGGGGGCTCGGACTAATGAAAAACTGTTTTTT
CSAVPTQGARTNEKLFF
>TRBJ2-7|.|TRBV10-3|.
TGTGCCATAAAGATGGGGGTTGGGGGCTACGAGCAGTACTTC
CAIKMGVGGYEQYF
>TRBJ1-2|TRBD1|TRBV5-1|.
TGCGCCAGCAGCCCGGGCGCGACAGGGAACTATGGCTACACCTTC
CASSPGATGNYGYTF
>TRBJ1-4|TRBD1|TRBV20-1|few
TGCAGTGCTAGGGACAGGGGGCGCAGTCCTAATGAAAAACTGTTTTTT
CSARDRGRSPNEKLFF
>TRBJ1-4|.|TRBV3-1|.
TGTGCCAGCAGCCAAGACCTAGGGGCGAGAGAAAAACTGTTTTTT
CASSQDLGAREKLFF
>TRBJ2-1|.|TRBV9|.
TGTGCCAGCAGCTCTAACAGGGCTGGGCAGGTTGAGCAGTTCTTC
CASSSNRAGQVEQFF
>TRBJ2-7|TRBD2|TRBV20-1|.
TGCAGTACATACCTAGCGGGGGCTTCCTACGAGCAGTACTTC
CSTYLAGASYEQYF
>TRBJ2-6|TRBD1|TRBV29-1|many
TGCAGCGTTGAAGGAGACAGGGCTGGGGCCAACGTCCTGACTTTC
CSVEGDRAGANVLTF
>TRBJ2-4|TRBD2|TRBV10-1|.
TGCGCCAGCAGGGCACTAGCGGCTGGTCTGCTAGGGCCCAAAAACATTCAGTACTTC
CASRALAAGLLGPKNIQYF
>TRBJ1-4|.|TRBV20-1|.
TGCAGTGCTAGAGGGAGGGGTGAAAAACTGTTTTTT
CSARGRGEKLFF
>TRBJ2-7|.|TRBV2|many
TGTGCCAGCAGTGGGACGTTCAGCTCCTACGAGCAGTACTTC
CASSGTFSSYEQYF
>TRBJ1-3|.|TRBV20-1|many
TGCAGTGCACCTAACCCAGGGGCGGGAAACACCATATATTTT
CSAPNPGAGNTIYF